Detailed here is one T cell receptor beta chain. The sample is drawn from a study of blood T cell repertoires in COVID-19. Study-wide context: Material from acute and convalescent COVID-19 was sourced from the United States, Italy and Spain. PBMCs, B-cell-depleted T cells, or T cells were the source of the cDNA or gDNA that made up the material.

In the original processing: Researchers report that nucleated cell counts were estimated from reference gene primer amplification. Sequenced by immunoSEQ multiplex PCR; TCRdb stores in-frame clones only, minus some. D and trimming were read from the DNA, whereas the V and J calls and clone size are those reported in that table. This repertoire shows fewer than 95,000 clones, 86% found once; its top ten account for around a quarter. The V and J ends lost 0 bases and 3 bases respectively, with 9 bases between them. The germline V gene encodes CDR1 GTSNPN and CDR2 SVGIG (reference sequence). The CDR3 covers 14 residues.

The sample comprised peripheral blood. V gene TRBV30 combines with J gene TRBJ1-3; TRBD1 is a possible D gene (5 bases). The sequence came from a man aged 50-60 years with active or convalescent COVID-19. CDR3: CAWSVGGVGNTIYF. The DNA for the CDR3 is TGTGCCTGGAGTGTGGGGGGAGTTGGAAACACCATATATTTT.